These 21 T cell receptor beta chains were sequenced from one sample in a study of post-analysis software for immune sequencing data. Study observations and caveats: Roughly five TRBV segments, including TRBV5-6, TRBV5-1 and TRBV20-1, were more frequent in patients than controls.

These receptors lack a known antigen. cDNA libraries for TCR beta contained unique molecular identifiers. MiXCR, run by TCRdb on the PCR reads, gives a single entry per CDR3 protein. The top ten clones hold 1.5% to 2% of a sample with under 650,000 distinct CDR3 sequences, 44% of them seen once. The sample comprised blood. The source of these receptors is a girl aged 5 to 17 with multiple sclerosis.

The CDR3 region has the DNA TGTGCCAGCAGCCTGGGACTCGGCGGAGAGGCACAGACCCAGTACTTC. This translates into CASSLGLGGEAQTQYF. V gene TRBV28 combines with J gene TRBJ2-5, with D maybe TRBD2 (6 bases). Germline lookup yields CDR1 MDHEN and CDR2 SYDVKM. The CDR3 spans 16 residues. The V gene lost 6 bases and the J gene lost 6 bases, with 23 bases spanning the gap.

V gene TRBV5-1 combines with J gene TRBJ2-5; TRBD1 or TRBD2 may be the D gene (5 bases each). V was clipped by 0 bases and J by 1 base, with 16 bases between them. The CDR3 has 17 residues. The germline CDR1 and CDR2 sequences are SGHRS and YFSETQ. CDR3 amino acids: CASSLGGSTVTQETQYF. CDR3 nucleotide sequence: TGCGCCAGCAGCTTGGGAGGGTCGACAGTTACCCAAGAGACCCAGTACTTC.

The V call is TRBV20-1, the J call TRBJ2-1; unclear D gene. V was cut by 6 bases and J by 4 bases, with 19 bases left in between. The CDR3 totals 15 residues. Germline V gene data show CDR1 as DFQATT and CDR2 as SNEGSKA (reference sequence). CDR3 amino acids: CSAAFDTALYNEQFF. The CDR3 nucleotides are TGCAGTGCCGCTTTCGACACCGCCCTTTACAATGAGCAGTTCTTC.

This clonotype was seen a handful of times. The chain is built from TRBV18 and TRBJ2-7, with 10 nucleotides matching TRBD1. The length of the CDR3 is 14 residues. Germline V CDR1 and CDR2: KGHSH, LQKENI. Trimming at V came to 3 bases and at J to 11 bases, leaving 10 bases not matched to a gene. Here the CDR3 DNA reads TGTGCCAGCTCACCGGACAGGGGGTCCATCGTTGAGTACTTC. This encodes CASSPDRGSIVEYF.

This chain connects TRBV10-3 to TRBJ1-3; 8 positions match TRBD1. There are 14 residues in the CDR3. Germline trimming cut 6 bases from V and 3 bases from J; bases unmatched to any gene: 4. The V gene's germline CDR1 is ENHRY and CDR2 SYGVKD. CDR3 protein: CAIRSGGDGNTIYF. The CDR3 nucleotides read TGTGCCATCAGGTCAGGGGGCGATGGAAACACCATATATTTT.

DNA of the CDR3: TGTGCCAGCAGCTTGGAGGCAGCGGTTTGGCGCTTCAATGAGCAGTTCTTC. Protein product: CASSLEAAVWRFNEQFF. The chain recombines TRBV5-5 with TRBJ2-1; weak D call: TRBD2 (5 bases). Germline V gene sequence: CDR1 SGHKS, CDR2 YYEKEE (reference sequence). This CDR3 is 17 amino acids long. With 0 bases removed from V and 6 bases from J, the gap between germline ends came to 19 bases.

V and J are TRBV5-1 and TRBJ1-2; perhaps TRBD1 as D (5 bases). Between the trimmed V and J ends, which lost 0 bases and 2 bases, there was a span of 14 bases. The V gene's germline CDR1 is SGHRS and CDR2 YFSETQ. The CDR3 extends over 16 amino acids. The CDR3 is CASSLGSRGLNYGYTF. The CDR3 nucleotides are TGCGCCAGCAGCTTGGGGTCACGGGGCCTGAACTATGGCTACACCTTC.

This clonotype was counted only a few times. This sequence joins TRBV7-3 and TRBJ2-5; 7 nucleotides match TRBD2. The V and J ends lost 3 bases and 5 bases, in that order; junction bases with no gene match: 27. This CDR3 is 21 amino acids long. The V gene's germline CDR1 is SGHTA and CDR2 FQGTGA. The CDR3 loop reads CASSFTTTGRFGTTGRETQYF. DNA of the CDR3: TGTGCCAGCAGCTTCACTACAACGGGACGCTTCGGGACTACGGGACGGGAGACCCAGTACTTC.

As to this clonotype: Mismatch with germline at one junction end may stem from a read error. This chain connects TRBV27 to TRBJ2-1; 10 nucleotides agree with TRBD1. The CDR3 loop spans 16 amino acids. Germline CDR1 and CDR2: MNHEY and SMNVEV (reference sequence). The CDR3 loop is CPSSPTGTGDKDEQFF. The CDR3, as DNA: TGTCCCAGCAGCCCAACCGGGACAGGGGATAAGGATGAGCAGTTCTTC.

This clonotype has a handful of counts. The CDR3 nucleotides read TGTGCCAGCAGTTACTTCGGGACGGCACTCTCCTACGAGCAGTACTTC. It yields the protein CASSYFGTALSYEQYF. V and J are TRBV6-6 and TRBJ2-7; D tentatively fits TRBD1 or TRBD2 (5 bases each). Trimming left V 1 base short and J 0 bases short, with 13 bases between. CDR3 size: 16 residues. Germline V gene data show CDR1 as MNHNY and CDR2 as SVGAGI (reference sequence).

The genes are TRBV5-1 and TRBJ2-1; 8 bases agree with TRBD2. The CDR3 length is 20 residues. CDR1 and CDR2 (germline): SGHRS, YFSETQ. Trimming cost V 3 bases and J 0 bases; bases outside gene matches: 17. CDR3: CASSSEGTRKTGSSYNEQFF. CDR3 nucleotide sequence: TGCGCCAGCAGCTCGGAGGGGACTAGAAAGACCGGAAGCTCCTACAATGAGCAGTTCTTC.

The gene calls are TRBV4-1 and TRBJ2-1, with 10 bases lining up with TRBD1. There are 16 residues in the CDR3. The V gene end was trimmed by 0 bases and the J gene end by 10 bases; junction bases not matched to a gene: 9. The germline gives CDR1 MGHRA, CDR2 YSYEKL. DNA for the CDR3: TGCGCCAGCAGCCAAGATTCTTGGGACAGGGGCAACGAGCAGTTCTTC. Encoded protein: CASSQDSWDRGNEQFF.

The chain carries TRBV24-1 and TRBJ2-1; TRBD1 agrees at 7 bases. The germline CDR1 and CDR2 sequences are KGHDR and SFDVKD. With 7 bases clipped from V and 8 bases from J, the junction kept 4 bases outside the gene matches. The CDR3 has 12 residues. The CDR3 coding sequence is TGTGCCACCAGCGCACAGGGGCATGAGCAGTTCTTC. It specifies CATSAQGHEQFF.

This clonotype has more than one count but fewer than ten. CDR3 coding DNA: TGCGCCAGCAGCCCCTGGGAGTGGGGACAGGGGTACGAGCAGTACTTC. Translation gives CASSPWEWGQGYEQYF. The chain uses TRBV4-1 and TRBJ2-7, with 10 positions matching TRBD1. The germline gives CDR1 MGHRA, CDR2 YSYEKL. The ends lost 4 bases at V and 4 bases at J; junction bases unmatched: 10. The CDR3 totals 16 residues.

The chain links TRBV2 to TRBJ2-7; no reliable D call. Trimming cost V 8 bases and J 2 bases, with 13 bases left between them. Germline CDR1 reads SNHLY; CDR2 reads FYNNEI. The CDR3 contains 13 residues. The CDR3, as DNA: TGTGCCAGCGAAGTCCAAAGCCCCTACGAGCAGTACTTC. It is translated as CASEVQSPYEQYF. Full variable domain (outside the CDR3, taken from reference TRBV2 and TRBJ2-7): EPEVTQTPSHQVTQMGQEVILRCVPISNHLYFYWYRQILGQKVEFLVSFYNNEISEKSEIFDDQFSVERPDGSNFTLKIRSTKLEDSAMYFCASEVQSPYEQYFGPGTRLTVT.

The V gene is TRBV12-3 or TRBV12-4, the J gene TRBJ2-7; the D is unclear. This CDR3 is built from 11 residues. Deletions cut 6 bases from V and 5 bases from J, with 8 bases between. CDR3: CASRVDDEQYF. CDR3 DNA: TGTGCCAGCAGGGTGGACGACGAGCAGTACTTC.

The CDR3 loop is CASSPQTRRNEQFF. DNA of the CDR3: TGTGCCAGCAGCCCCCAGACTAGGCGCAATGAGCAGTTCTTC. The chain recombines TRBV7-9 with TRBJ2-1; a weak D match, TRBD2 (6 bases). V lost 5 bases and J 6 bases, leaving 14 bases between the germline ends. CDR1 SEHNR and CDR2 FQNEAQ come from the germline V gene (reference sequence). This CDR3 contains 14 residues.

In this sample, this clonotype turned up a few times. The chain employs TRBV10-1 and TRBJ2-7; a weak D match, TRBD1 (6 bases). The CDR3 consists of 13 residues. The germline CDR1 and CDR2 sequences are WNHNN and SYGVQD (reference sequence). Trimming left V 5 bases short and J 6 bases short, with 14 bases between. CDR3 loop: CASSPRQDGEQYF. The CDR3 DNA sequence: TGCGCCAGCAGTCCGAGACAGGATGGCGAGCAGTACTTC.

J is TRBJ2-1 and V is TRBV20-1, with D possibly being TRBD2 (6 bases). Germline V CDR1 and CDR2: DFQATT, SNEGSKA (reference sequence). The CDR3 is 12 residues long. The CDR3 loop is CWGLHFPNEQFF. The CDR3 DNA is TGCTGGGGACTCCACTTCCCCAATGAGCAGTTCTTC.

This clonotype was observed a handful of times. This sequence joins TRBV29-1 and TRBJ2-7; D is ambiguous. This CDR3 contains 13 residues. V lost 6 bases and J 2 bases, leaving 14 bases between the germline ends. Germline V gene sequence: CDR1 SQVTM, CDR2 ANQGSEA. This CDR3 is CSVGLGRAYEQYF. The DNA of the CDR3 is TGCAGCGTCGGGCTAGGCCGCGCCTACGAGCAGTACTTC.

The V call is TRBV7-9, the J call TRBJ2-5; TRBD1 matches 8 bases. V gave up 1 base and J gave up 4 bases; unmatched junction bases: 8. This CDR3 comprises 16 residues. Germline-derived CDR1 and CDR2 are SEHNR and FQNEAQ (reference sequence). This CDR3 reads CASSLGTGNTRETQYF. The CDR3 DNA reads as TGTGCCAGCAGCTTAGGGACAGGGAATACTAGAGAGACCCAGTACTTC.